This T cell receptor (beta chain) was retrieved from a study of prognosis after radiotherapy for stage I lung cancer. This CDR3 is 14 amino acids long. CDR1 and CDR2 (germline): SGDLS, YYNGEE. Using two-round multiplex PCR, the authors amplified TCR beta CDR3 from genomic DNA. Round one of PCR was performed, and it used primers specific to each TRBV and TRBJ gene. Each CDR3 protein gets one entry after TCRdb re-called the multiplex PCR reads with MiXCR. The sample has 8,000 to 9,000 distinct CDR3 sequences; 60% to 80% are singletons. With regard to this clonotype: Only one base separates this from a far larger clonotype, so it likely reflects a read error.

The chain employs TRBV9 and TRBJ2-7, with D maybe TRBD2 (7 bases). Sequences were derived from PBMCs, sampled before or after stereotactic body radiation therapy (not recorded which). This sequence was found in a donor at least 50 years old with non-small cell lung cancer. CDR3 coding DNA: TGTGCCGGCAGTGAAGGGGGGACTAACTACGAGCAGTACTTC. Residues: CAGSEGGTNYEQYF.